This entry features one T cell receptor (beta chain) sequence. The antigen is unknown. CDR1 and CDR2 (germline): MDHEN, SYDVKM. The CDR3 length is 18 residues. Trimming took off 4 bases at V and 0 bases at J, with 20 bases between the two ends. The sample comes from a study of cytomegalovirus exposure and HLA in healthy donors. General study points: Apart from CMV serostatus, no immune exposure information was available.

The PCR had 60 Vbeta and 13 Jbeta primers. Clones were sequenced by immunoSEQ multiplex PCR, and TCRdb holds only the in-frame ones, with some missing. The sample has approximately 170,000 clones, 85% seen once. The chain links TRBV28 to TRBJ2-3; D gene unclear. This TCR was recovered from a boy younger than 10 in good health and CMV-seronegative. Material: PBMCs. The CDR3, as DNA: TGTGCCAGCAGTTCCCCTGTTTTGGCCCGTGCTAGCACAGATACGCAGTATTTT. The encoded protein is CASSSPVLARASTDTQYF.